This TCR beta chain was sequenced in a study of Ad26.COV2.S vaccination and SARS-CoV-2 variants. Across the whole study: A participant enrolled in the COV1001 Ad26.COV2.S trial arm provided the sample. The study's findings and limits: Breadth measured for non-spike TCRs was similar across vaccine and placebo recipients.

As for treatment: over 15 received Ad26.COV2.S at low or high dose, single or two shots; a few received placebo; per-sample allocation not given. After the first vaccine or placebo injection, samples were drawn on day 63. This adult donor, from Boston, was 18-55 years old. Notes on this clone: Its specificity is not known.

The repertoire was sequenced with immunoSEQ multiplex PCR; TCRdb's copy has only in-frame clones and lacks some. The sample consists of 440,000 or so clones, nearly 90% of them appearing once. V lost 8 bases, J lost 8 bases, and 6 bases stayed unmatched. Germline V gene sequence: CDR1 MNHEY, CDR2 SMNVEV (reference sequence). The CDR3 has 13 residues. The starting material was peripheral blood, obtained in a trial of Ad26.COV2.S vaccine versus placebo. The sequence was collected from a person between 18 and 65 years old who received the Ad26.COV2.S COVID-19 vaccine or a placebo. V and J are TRBV27 and TRBJ1-4; 9 bases match TRBD1. The CDR3 protein is CASGTGGREKLFF. DNA of the CDR3: TGTGCCAGCGGAACAGGGGGCCGAGAAAAACTGTTTTTT.